These 29 T cell receptor beta chains share one sample of origin, sequenced in a study of shared clonotypes between healthy human individuals. Repertoires were generated with immunoSEQ multiplex PCR, while TCRdb's copy carries only in-frame clones and drops some. The data contain under 750,000 clones, roughly 72% of them seen just once; the ten biggest clones take up about 1.7%. The sequenced sample consisted of memory CD4+ T cells sorted from blood. Subset of the sample: CD45RA-negative fraction. These receptors were obtained from a woman in her twenties or thirties in good health.

This chain links TRBV7-8 with TRBJ1-4, with a tentative D call TRBD1 (5 bases). The CDR3 is made up of 15 amino acids. Trimming removed 4 bases from V and 10 bases from J, with 19 bases in between. CDR1 and CDR2 from the germline V gene are SGHVS and FQNEAQ. The DNA of the CDR3 is TGTGCCAGCAGCTCTCAGACCGGTCTGGGGGGAAAACTGTTTTTT. This codes for CASSSQTGLGGKLFF. Using reference TRBV7-8 and TRBJ1-4 for the parts outside the CDR3, the full variable domain is GAGVSQSPRYKVAKRGQDVALRCDPISGHVSLFWYQQALGQGPEFLTYFQNEAQLDKSGLPSDRFFAERPEGSVSTLKIQRTQQEDSAVYLCASSSQTGLGGKLFFGSGTQLSVL.

J is TRBJ2-7 and V is TRBV27; 10 bases fit TRBD1. This CDR3 contains 14 residues. The V and J ends lost 6 bases and 5 bases, in that order; junction bases with no gene match: 7. Germline CDR1 and CDR2: MNHEY and SMNVEV (reference sequence). This CDR3 is CASRPGQGIHEQYF. The CDR3 DNA sequence: TGTGCCAGCAGACCGGGACAGGGGATCCACGAGCAGTACTTC.

This clone came up a few times. The chain combines TRBV28 with TRBJ2-1, with TRBD2 as a possible D gene (6 bases). Trimming removed 7 bases from V and 1 base from J, with 17 bases in between. Germline V gene lookup returns CDR1 MDHEN and CDR2 SYDVKM. The length of the CDR3 is 16 residues. CDR3 residues: CASTAGGIGSYNEQFF. Written as DNA, the CDR3 is TGTGCCAGCACCGCAGGAGGGATTGGATCCTACAATGAGCAGTTCTTC.

The chain joins TRBV7-8 to TRBJ2-5; TRBD1 is a possible D gene (5 bases). This CDR3 is built from 14 residues. V lost 5 bases, J lost 5 bases, and 15 bases lay in between. The V gene's germline CDR1 is SGHVS and CDR2 FQNEAQ. CDR3 sequence reads: CASSTQGSVETQYF. CDR3 bases: TGTGCCAGCAGCACTCAGGGCTCCGTGGAGACCCAGTACTTC.

This chain links TRBV7-9 with TRBJ2-1; possibly TRBD2 for D (5 bases). The CDR3 sequence is 16 residues long. CDR1 is SEHNR and CDR2 is FQNEAQ in the germline V gene (reference sequence). The V end was cut by 2 bases, the J end by 0 bases, with 11 bases between. The CDR3 region is CASSLLGGSSYNEQFF. Written as DNA, the CDR3 is TGTGCCAGCAGCTTATTGGGTGGGAGCTCCTACAATGAGCAGTTCTTC. Using reference TRBV7-9 and TRBJ2-1 for the parts outside the CDR3, the full variable domain is DTGVSQNPRHKITKRGQNVTFRCDPISEHNRLYWYRQTLGQGPEFLTYFQNEAQLEKSRLLSDRFSAERPKGSFSTLEIQRTEQGDSAMYLCASSLLGGSSYNEQFFGPGTRLTVL.

The chain combines TRBV19 with TRBJ2-3, with D tentatively TRBD2 (7 bases). Germline CDR1 is LNHDA and CDR2 is SQIVND (reference sequence). V lost 3 bases to trimming and J lost 8 bases, with 15 bases between them. CDR3 length: 14 residues. The CDR3 DNA reads as TGTGCCAGTAGTATTGCGGGGGCCCCAGGTACGCAGTATTTT. This translates into CASSIAGAPGTQYF.

This clone was seen only a few times. The V and J genes are TRBV4-1 and TRBJ1-5; D is undetermined. The germline CDR1 and CDR2 sequences are MGHRA and YSYEKL. The V end was cut by 0 bases, the J end by 6 bases, with 6 bases between. This CDR3 has 13 residues. Written as DNA, the CDR3 is TGCGCCAGCAGCCAAGAGGTGGGTCAGCCCCAGCATTTT. Its translation: CASSQEVGQPQHF.

Ten or more counts support this clone. The same CDR3 arises from other DNA sequences in this sample as well. This chain links TRBV18 with TRBJ2-5, with D perhaps TRBD2 (6 bases). Per the germline V gene, CDR1 is KGHSH and CDR2 is LQKENI. Deletions cut 3 bases from V and 1 base from J, with 15 bases between. The CDR3 runs to 16 residues. CDR3 protein: CASSPPQGGSQETQYF. The CDR3 nucleotides are TGTGCCAGCTCACCCCCCCAGGGAGGCTCCCAAGAGACCCAGTACTTC. Complete variable domain (other parts from reference TRBV18 and TRBJ2-5): NAGVMQNPRHLVRRRGQEARLRCSPMKGHSHVYWYRQLPEEGLKFMVYLQKENIIDESGMPKERFSAEFPKEGPSILRIQQVVRGDSAAYFCASSPPQGGSQETQYFGPGTRLLVL.

In nucleotides, the CDR3 is TGTGCCAGCAGGGGTGGTGGGGCGGGAGCTCGCGAGCAGTACTTC. This codes for CASRGGGAGAREQYF. The chain joins TRBV27 to TRBJ2-7; 7 positions match TRBD2. The CDR3 has 15 amino acids. V dropped 6 bases and J dropped 6; count of bases not matched to a gene: 14. Per the germline V gene, CDR1 is MNHEY and CDR2 is SMNVEV (reference sequence).

The V and J genes are TRBV11-1 and TRBJ2-7; the match to TRBD2 covers 14 bases. The CDR3 has 15 amino acids. Germline lookup yields CDR1 SGHAT and CDR2 FQDESV (reference sequence). V lost 5 bases to trimming and J lost 5 bases; unmatched junction nucleotides: 5. CDR3 DNA: TGTGCCAGCAGCGGGACTAGCGGGAGCATGGACGAGCAGTACTTC. It yields the protein CASSGTSGSMDEQYF.

This clone occurred a few times. The V gene is TRBV14, the J gene TRBJ1-6; D is uncertain. CDR1 is SGHDN and CDR2 is FVKESK in the germline V gene. Trimming took off 0 bases at V and 11 bases at J, with 8 bases between the two ends. The CDR3 has 13 amino acids. In DNA, the CDR3 is TGTGCCAGCAGCCAAGATTTGATGGCACCCCTCCACTTT. Protein product: CASSQDLMAPLHF.

The chain joins TRBV5-5 to TRBJ2-3; D is uncertain. V lost 0 bases, J lost 4 bases, and 3 bases lay in between. CDR3 length: 12 amino acids. The germline gives CDR1 SGHKS, CDR2 YYEKEE (reference sequence). The chain's CDR3 is CASSLGADTQYF. Written as DNA, the CDR3 is TGTGCCAGCAGCTTGGGTGCAGATACGCAGTATTTT. Full variable domain (outside the CDR3, taken from reference TRBV5-5 and TRBJ2-3): DAGVTQSPTHLIKTRGQQVTLRCSPISGHKSVSWYQQVLGQGPQFIFQYYEKEERGRGNFPDRFSARQFPNYSSELNVNALLLGDSALYLCASSLGADTQYFGPGTRLTVL.

The rearrangement links TRBV9 to TRBJ1-2; D is undetermined. Germline CDR1 and CDR2: SGDLS and YYNGEE. The length of the CDR3 is 14 residues. Trimming took 1 base from V and 4 from J, leaving 11 bases between them. The CDR3 DNA sequence: TGTGCCAGCAGCGTAACCTGGGCAGGCTATGGCTACACCTTC. It translates to CASSVTWAGYGYTF.

V gene TRBV27 combines with J gene TRBJ2-5, with a weak D call TRBD1 (6 bases). The CDR3 is 13 residues long. Germline-derived CDR1 and CDR2 are MNHEY and SMNVEV (reference sequence). Trimming took 5 bases from V and 4 from J, leaving 11 bases between them. CDR3 coding DNA: TGTGCCAGCAGTGTAACAGGGAGAGAGACCCAGTACTTC. It encodes CASSVTGRETQYF.

This clone was found a few times. The CDR3 spells CASSLTAGTLGTEAFF. In nucleotides, the CDR3 is TGTGCCAGCAGCTTGACGGCAGGAACACTGGGGACTGAAGCTTTCTTT. V and J are TRBV5-4 and TRBJ1-1, with D uncertain. V lost 1 base and J 5 bases, leaving 18 bases between the germline ends. The CDR3 totals 16 residues. Germline-derived CDR1 and CDR2 are SGHNT and YYREEE (reference sequence).

The CDR3 region is CASSSLGGTYGYTF. The CDR3 coding sequence is TGCGCCAGCAGCTCCCTGGGGGGGACCTATGGCTACACCTTC. The chain recombines TRBV5-1 with TRBJ1-2; D possibly corresponds to TRBD1 (5 bases). Germline V gene sequence: CDR1 SGHRS, CDR2 YFSETQ. V was pared by 3 bases and J by 4 bases, with 13 bases between. The CDR3 loop spans 14 amino acids.

The rearrangement uses TRBV9 and TRBJ2-1; 8 nucleotides agree with TRBD2. Germline V gene sequence: CDR1 SGDLS, CDR2 YYNGEE. Trimming removed 4 bases from V and 2 bases from J; junction bases left unmatched: 2. This CDR3 has 14 residues. The CDR3 DNA sequence: TGTGCCAGCAGCCGGGAGGGTACCTACAATGAGCAGTTCTTC. It yields the protein CASSREGTYNEQFF.

This chain links TRBV7-3 with TRBJ2-7; TRBD1 aligns across 8 bases. V was clipped by 5 bases and J by 7 bases; unmatched bases: 7. The germline gives CDR1 SGHTA, CDR2 FQGTGA. This CDR3 is built from 13 residues. The CDR3 protein is CASSQDRAKEQYF. The CDR3 coding sequence is TGTGCCAGCAGCCAGGACAGGGCTAAAGAGCAGTACTTC.

The J gene is TRBJ2-1, the V gene TRBV28; 10 bases line up with TRBD1. The CDR3 is 17 residues long. Losses at the gene ends were 5 bases for V and 2 bases for J; bases not matched to a gene: 9. Germline CDR1 MDHEN, CDR2 SYDVKM. The CDR3 region is CASSHAKGQGTYNEQFF. CDR3 bases: TGTGCCAGCAGTCACGCAAAGGGACAGGGGACCTACAATGAGCAGTTCTTC.

The DNA of the CDR3 is TGTGCCATCAGGTTAGGCGGCAACTATGGCTACACCTTC. It encodes CAIRLGGNYGYTF. The chain joins TRBV10-3 to TRBJ1-2; D remains ambiguous. Trimming stripped 6 bases from V and 2 bases from J, with 10 bases between. Germline loops: CDR1 ENHRY, CDR2 SYGVKD. The CDR3 sequence is 13 residues long.

The gene calls are TRBV19 and TRBJ2-2; D is undetermined. Germline V gives CDR1 LNHDA, CDR2 SQIVND (reference sequence). Trimming removed 5 bases at V and 3 bases at J, with 10 bases between. The CDR3 length is 14 residues. The CDR3 DNA is TGTGCCAGTAGTCATCACGGGCACACCGGGGAGCTGTTTTTT. Translation: CASSHHGHTGELFF.

The chain combines TRBV28 with TRBJ1-4; the D gene is possibly TRBD1 (6 bases). Looked up from germline, CDR1 is MDHEN and CDR2 is SYDVKM. There are 14 residues in the CDR3. The V end was cut by 7 bases, the J end by 5 bases, with 14 bases between. The CDR3 here is CASKKGGTNEKLFF. The CDR3 DNA follows: TGTGCCAGCAAGAAAGGCGGGACAAATGAAAAACTGTTTTTT.

The chain carries TRBV19 and TRBJ1-1; D is unresolved. The V gene's germline CDR1 is LNHDA and CDR2 SQIVND (reference sequence). V was shortened by 2 bases and J by 4 bases, with 8 bases between the two germline ends. This CDR3 contains 13 residues. Here the CDR3 DNA reads TGTGCCAGTAGTATAACCGAGGTCACTGAAGCTTTCTTT. It is translated as CASSITEVTEAFF.

The rearrangement joins TRBV11-2 to TRBJ2-5; 10 bases map to TRBD2. With the DNA end fitting TRBJ2-7 better, the J assignment may be wrong. Germline-derived CDR1 and CDR2 are SGHAT and FQNNGV. The CDR3 runs to 14 residues. In DNA form, the CDR3 reads TGTGCCAGCAGAGCGGGAGGGCCTTTTGGCGAGCAGTACTTC. This encodes CASRAGGPFGEQYF.

The chain carries TRBV7-7 and TRBJ2-2, with TRBD2 matching 7 bases. Germline assignment: CDR1 SSHAT and CDR2 FNYEAQ (reference sequence). After removal of 5 bases from V and 2 bases from J, the junction contained 5 bases not matched to a gene. This CDR3 is built from 15 residues. The CDR3 sequence is CASSPSGLNTGELFF. The CDR3 bases are TGTGCCAGCAGCCCTAGCGGATTAAACACCGGGGAGCTGTTTTTT.

The CDR3, as DNA: TGTGCCAGCAGCTTGGACCTGGGGTCGGCCGGGGAGCTGTTTTTT. Translating gives CASSLDLGSAGELFF. V is TRBV5-4 and J is TRBJ2-2; the D is unclear. Germline CDR1 is SGHNT and CDR2 is YYREEE (reference sequence). The CDR3 is 15 amino acids. Trimming left V 0 bases short and J 6 bases short, with 12 bases between.

This clone was seen only once. Distinct nucleotide sequences in the sample also encode this CDR3. The chain links TRBV20-1 to TRBJ2-7; no firm D call. The germline V and J ends were trimmed by 3 bases and 4 bases, with 7 bases remaining between them. Germline V gene data show CDR1 as DFQATT and CDR2 as SNEGSKA (reference sequence). The CDR3 runs to 11 residues. CDR3 in DNA: TGCAGTGCTAGCCCGGGTTACGAGCAGTACTTC. Translating gives CSASPGYEQYF.

The chain links TRBV18 to TRBJ1-1; D is possibly TRBD1 (6 bases). V lost 4 bases, J lost 0 bases, and 12 bases lay in between. CDR1 and CDR2 (germline): KGHSH, LQKENI. The CDR3 is 15 amino acids. This CDR3 is CASSRDTDMNTEAFF. In DNA, the CDR3 is TGTGCCAGCTCACGGGACACGGACATGAACACTGAAGCTTTCTTT. The variable domain in full, completed from reference TRBV18 and TRBJ1-1, reads NAGVMQNPRHLVRRRGQEARLRCSPMKGHSHVYWYRQLPEEGLKFMVYLQKENIIDESGMPKERFSAEFPKEGPSILRIQQVVRGDSAAYFCASSRDTDMNTEAFFGQGTRLTVV.

This chain connects TRBV7-8 to TRBJ2-7; the match to TRBD2 covers 8 bases. Germline V CDR1 and CDR2: SGHVS, FQNEAQ. The CDR3 extends over 15 amino acids. Germline trimming cut 4 bases from V and 0 bases from J; bases unmatched to any gene: 5. The CDR3 loop is CASSSGAGGSYEQYF. Written as DNA, the CDR3 is TGTGCCAGCAGCTCCGGGGCGGGAGGCTCCTACGAGCAGTACTTC.